The clone carrying this TCR beta chain has only a few counts. What it recognizes is unknown. The data derive from a study of CD8 T cells in ankylosing spondylitis. TCRdb re-analysed the 5' RACE reads in MiXCR, keeping a single row per CDR3 protein. The sample holds roughly 180,000 distinct CDR3 sequences, 10% to 15% seen once. Trimming cost V 3 bases and J 7 bases, with 13 bases left between them. The CDR3 is made up of 14 amino acids. Germline values: CDR1 SGHRS, CDR2 YFSETQ. Findings and limits, study-wide: In peripheral blood, disease-linked CD8+ clones occurred at relatively low frequencies. Disease-linked clones reportedly showed significant enrichment in matched ankylosing spondylitis synovial fluid.

The sequence was obtained from a female donor with ankylosing spondylitis or in good health (not recorded which). Sequenced sample: blood, either unsorted or a sorted T cell fraction (not recorded which). This chain links TRBV5-1 with TRBJ2-2; D unclear. CDR3 residues: CASSWSPNDGELFF. The CDR3 coding sequence is TGCGCCAGCAGCTGGTCCCCGAATGACGGGGAGCTGTTTTTT.